This TCR beta chain was captured by sequencing in a study of T cell changes during pregnancy in multiple sclerosis. Germline values: CDR1 GTSNPN, CDR2 SVGIG (reference sequence). V gave up 6 bases and J gave up 2 bases, with 15 bases separating them. This CDR3 has 14 amino acids. The table came from immunoSEQ multiplex PCR; TCRdb's copy has only in-frame clones and leaves some out. Among tens of thousands of clones listed, more than 90% were seen once. This chain joins TRBV30 and TRBJ2-3; TRBD2 might be the D (5 bases). The specimen comprised peripheral blood, sampled in the third trimester of pregnancy. The receptor's source is a female donor with multiple sclerosis, enrolled in a pregnancy study. CDR3 in DNA: TGTGCCTGCCCAGCGGTGCGGAACACAGATACGCAGTATTTT. This translates into CACPAVRNTDTQYF.